The T cell receptor (beta chain) under discussion was sequenced for a study of post-analysis software for immune sequencing data. Notes on the study in general: Roughly five TRBV segments were significantly more frequent in patients than in controls. TRBV5-6, TRBV5-1 and TRBV20-1 were among these segments.

As to this clonotype: Its antigen is currently unknown.

J gave up 7 bases and V 6 bases, and 8 bases lay outside the gene matches. Germline CDR1 reads SQVTM; CDR2 reads ANQGSEA. The CDR3 runs 13 residues. TCR beta cDNA libraries included unique molecular identifiers. TCRdb used MiXCR to reprocess the PCR reads, holding one entry per CDR3 protein. Counted here are 450,000 to 650,000 distinct CDR3 sequences, around 40% occurring once; the ten biggest clones make up about 1.5%. The clonotype originates from a girl between 5 and 17 years old with multiple sclerosis. The chain combines TRBV29-1 with TRBJ1-2, with TRBD1 matching over 10 bases. Material: blood. The CDR3 DNA reads TGCAGCGTCCCCCGACAGGGGGCGGGTGGCTACACCTTC. Amino acids: CSVPRQGAGGYTF.